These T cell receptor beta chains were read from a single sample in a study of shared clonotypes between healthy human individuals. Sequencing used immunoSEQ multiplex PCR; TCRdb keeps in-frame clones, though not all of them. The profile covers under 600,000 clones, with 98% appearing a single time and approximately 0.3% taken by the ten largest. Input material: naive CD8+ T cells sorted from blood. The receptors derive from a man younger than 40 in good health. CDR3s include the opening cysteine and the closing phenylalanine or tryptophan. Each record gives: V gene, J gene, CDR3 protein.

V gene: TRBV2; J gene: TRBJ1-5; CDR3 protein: CASSEAREYSNQPQHF
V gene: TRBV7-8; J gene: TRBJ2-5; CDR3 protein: CASSLAMSMTSGNQETQYF
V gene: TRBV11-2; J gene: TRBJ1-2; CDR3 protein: CASSLSSLTDYGYTF
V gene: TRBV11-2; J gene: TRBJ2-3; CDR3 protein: CASSLLDTQYF
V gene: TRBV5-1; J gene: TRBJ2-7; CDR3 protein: CASSLGLAGVYEQYF
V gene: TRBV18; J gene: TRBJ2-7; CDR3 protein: CASSPRDRATYEQYF
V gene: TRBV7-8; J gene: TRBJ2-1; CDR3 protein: CASSPQRAGYNEQFF
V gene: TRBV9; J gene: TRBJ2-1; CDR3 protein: CASSDHPGQGNSYNEQFF
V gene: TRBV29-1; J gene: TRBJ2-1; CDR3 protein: CSVPGLAVHNEQFF
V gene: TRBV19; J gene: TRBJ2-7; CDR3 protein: CASSMAQGAYEQYF
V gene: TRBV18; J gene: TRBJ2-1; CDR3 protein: CASSSPWLSDNEQFF
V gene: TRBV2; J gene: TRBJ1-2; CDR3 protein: CASSESRQTIYGYTF
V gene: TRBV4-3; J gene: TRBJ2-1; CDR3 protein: CASSQDMASGIHEQFF
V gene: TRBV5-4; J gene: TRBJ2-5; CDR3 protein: CASSRLAGGAQETQYF
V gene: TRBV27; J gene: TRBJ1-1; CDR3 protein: CASSPDVGNTEAFF
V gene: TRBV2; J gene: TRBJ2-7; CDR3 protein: CASSELAGVSYEQYF
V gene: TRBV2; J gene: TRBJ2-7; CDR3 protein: CASSEEGLYEQYF
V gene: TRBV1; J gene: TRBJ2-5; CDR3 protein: CTSSQDHLWAGGEETQYF
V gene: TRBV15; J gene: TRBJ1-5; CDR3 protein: CATSSGGIGVSNQPQHF
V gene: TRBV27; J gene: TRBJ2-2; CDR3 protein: CASSLSGAGELFF
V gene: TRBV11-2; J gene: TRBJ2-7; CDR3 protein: CASSLFATVSYEQYF
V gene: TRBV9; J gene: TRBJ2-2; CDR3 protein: CASSTQGQGFTNTGELFF
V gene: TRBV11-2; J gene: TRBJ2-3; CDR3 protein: CASSLKGSSTDTQYF
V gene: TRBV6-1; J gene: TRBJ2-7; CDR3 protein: CASSGTHYEQYF
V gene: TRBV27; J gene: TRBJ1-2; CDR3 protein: CASSSTTNYGYTF
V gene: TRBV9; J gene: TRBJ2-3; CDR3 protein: CASSVNDDTQYF
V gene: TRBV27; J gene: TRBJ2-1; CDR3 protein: CASHIDTGSSYNEQFF
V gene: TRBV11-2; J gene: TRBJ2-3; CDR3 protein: CASRTNWDTDTQYF
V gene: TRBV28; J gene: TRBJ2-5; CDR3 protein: CASSYHLSDQETQYF
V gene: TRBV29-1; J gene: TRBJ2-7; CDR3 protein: CSVEANANSGHSYEQYF
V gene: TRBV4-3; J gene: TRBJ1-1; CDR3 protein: CASSQEGDTEAFF
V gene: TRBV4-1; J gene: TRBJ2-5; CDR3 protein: CASSQLAGEETQYF
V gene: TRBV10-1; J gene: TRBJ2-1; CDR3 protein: CASSESPNNEQFF
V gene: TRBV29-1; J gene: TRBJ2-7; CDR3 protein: CSVAGTSGIEQYF
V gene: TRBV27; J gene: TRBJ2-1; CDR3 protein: CASSLPGTWGNEQFF
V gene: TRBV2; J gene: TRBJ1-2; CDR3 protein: CASSSRTGSPNYGYTF
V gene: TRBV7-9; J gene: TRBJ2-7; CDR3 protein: CASSAVAGGYEQYF
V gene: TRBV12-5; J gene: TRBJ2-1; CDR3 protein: CASGLVKGTGNFDEQFF
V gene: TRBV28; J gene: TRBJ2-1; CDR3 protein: CASSSLPNEQFF
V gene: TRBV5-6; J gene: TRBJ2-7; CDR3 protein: CASSLQGLANRRTYEQYF
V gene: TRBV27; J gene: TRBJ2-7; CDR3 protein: CASSVSRGREQYF
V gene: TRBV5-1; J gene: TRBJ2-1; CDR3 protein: CASSLVRLAEVSSYNEQFF
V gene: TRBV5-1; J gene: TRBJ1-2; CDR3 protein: CASSPATGGGYGYTF
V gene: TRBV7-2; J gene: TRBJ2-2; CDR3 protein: CASSLGTGDTGELFF